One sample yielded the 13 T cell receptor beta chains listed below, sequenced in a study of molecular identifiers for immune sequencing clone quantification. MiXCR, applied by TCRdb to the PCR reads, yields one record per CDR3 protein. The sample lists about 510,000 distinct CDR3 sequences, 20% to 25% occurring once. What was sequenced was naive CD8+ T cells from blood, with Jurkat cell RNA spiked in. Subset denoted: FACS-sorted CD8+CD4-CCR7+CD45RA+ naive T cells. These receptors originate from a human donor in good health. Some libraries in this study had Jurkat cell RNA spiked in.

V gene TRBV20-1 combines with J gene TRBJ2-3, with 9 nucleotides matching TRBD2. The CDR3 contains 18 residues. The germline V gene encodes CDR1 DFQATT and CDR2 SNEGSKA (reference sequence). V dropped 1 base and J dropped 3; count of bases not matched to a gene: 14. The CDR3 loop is CSARGPGGGARVTDTQYF. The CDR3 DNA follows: TGCAGTGCTAGAGGTCCTGGCGGGGGGGCTAGAGTAACAGATACGCAGTATTTT.

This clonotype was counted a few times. The CDR3 sequence: CASSPRGSGTYEQYF. The DNA of the CDR3 is TGTGCCAGCAGCCCGCGAGGATCTGGAACCTACGAGCAGTACTTC. V gene TRBV9 combines with J gene TRBJ2-7; D gene unclear. V lost 4 bases and J 2 bases, leaving 16 bases between the germline ends. The CDR3 has 15 residues. In germline, CDR1 is SGDLS, CDR2 YYNGEE.

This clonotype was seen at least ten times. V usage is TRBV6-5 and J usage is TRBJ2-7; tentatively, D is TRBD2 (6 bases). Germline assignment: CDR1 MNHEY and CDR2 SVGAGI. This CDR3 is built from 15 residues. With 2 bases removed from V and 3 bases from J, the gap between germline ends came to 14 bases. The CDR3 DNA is TGTGCCAGCAGTTACGGAGTCGGGGGAAGCTACGAGCAGTACTTC. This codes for CASSYGVGGSYEQYF.

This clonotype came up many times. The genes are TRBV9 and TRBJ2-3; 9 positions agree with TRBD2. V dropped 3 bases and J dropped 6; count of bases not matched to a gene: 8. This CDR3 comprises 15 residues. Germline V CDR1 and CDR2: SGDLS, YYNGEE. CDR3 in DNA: TGTGCCAGCAGCGCAGGGGGACTAGCAGGTGATACGCAGTATTTT. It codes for CASSAGGLAGDTQYF.

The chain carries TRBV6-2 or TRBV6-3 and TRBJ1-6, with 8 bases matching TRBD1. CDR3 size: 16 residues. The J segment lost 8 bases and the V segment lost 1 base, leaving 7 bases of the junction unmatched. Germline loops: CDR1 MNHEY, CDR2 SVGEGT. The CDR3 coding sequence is TGTGCCAGCAGTTACTTGGCCGCGACAGGGGATTCACCCCTCCACTTT. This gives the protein CASSYLAATGDSPLHF.

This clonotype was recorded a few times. The CDR3 reads CSAPSSSYEQYF. The CDR3 DNA sequence: TGCAGTGCTCCTAGTAGCTCCTACGAGCAGTACTTC. This sequence joins TRBV20-1 and TRBJ2-7; D remains unclear. V shed 5 bases and J shed 0 bases, with 8 bases lying between them. This CDR3 is built from 12 residues. In germline, CDR1 is DFQATT, CDR2 SNEGSKA (reference sequence).

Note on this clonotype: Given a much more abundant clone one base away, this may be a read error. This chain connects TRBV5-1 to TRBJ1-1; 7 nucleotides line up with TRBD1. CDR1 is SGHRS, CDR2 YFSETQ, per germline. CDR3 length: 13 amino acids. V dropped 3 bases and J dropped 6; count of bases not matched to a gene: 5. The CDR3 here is CASSSQGEPEAFF. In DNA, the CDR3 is TGCGCCAGCAGCTCCCAGGGGGAACCTGAAGCTTTCTTT.

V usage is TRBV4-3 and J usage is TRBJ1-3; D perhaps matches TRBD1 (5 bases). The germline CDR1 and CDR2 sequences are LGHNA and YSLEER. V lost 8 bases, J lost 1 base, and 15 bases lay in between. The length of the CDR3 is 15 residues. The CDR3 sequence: CASDQGTGSGNTIYF. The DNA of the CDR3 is TGCGCCAGCGACCAGGGAACAGGTTCTGGAAACACCATATATTTT.

CDR3: CASSLWPGEQFF. In nucleotides, the CDR3 is TGTGCCAGCAGTTTATGGCCGGGTGAGCAGTTCTTC. This rearrangement joins TRBV28 to TRBJ2-1; D is undetermined. The germline gives CDR1 MDHEN, CDR2 SYDVKM. The CDR3 consists of 12 residues. Between the trimmed V and J ends, which lost 0 bases and 9 bases, there was a span of 6 bases.

The CDR3 region is CASSPRHNEAFF. Here the CDR3 DNA reads TGTGCCAGCAGTCCCAGACACAATGAAGCTTTCTTT. The chain employs TRBV28 and TRBJ1-1; D not certain. Per the germline V gene, CDR1 is MDHEN and CDR2 is SYDVKM. CDR3 length equals 12 residues. V was cut by 5 bases and J by 7 bases, with 11 bases left in between. Supplemented by reference TRBV28 and TRBJ1-1, the full variable domain reads DVKVTQSSRYLVKRTGEKVFLECVQDMDHENMFWYRQDPGLGLRLIYFSYDVKMKEKGDIPEGYSVSREKKERFSLILESASTNQTSMYLCASSPRHNEAFFGQGTRLTVV.

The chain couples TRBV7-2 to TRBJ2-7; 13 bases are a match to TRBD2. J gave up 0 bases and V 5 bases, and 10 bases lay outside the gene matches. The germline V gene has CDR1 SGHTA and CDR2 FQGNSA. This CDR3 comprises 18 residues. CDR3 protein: CASSPGLAGAAVSYEQYF. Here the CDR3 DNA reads TGTGCCAGCAGCCCAGGACTAGCGGGGGCCGCCGTCTCCTACGAGCAGTACTTC.

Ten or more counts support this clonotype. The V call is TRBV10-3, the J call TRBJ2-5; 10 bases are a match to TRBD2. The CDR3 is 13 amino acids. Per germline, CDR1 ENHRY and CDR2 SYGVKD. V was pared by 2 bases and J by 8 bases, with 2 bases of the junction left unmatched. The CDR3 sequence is CAISEGLAETQYF. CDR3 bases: TGTGCCATCAGTGAGGGACTAGCGGAAACCCAGTACTTC.

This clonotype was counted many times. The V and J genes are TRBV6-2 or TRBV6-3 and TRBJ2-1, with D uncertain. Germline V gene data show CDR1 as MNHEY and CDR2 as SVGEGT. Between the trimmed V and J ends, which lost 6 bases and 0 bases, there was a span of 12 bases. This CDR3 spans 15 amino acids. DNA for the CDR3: TGTGCCAGCAGCCTGACTCCTAGCTCCTACAATGAGCAGTTCTTC. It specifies CASSLTPSSYNEQFF.